This TCR beta chain comes out of a study of blood T cell repertoires in COVID-19. The assay was immunoSEQ multiplex PCR, and TCRdb's table has in-frame clones only and misses some. The sample consists of 240,000 or so clones, around 89% of them appearing once. The specimen was PBMCs or T cells enriched from blood (not recorded which). The sequence was obtained from a man aged 35-49 years who had recovered from COVID-19.

The CDR3 DNA follows: TGTGCCAGCAGCTTGGGAGGGACAGGGGGCGGCGACACTGAAGCTTTCTTT. Amino acids: CASSLGGTGGGDTEAFF. This chain links TRBV5-4 with TRBJ1-1; TRBD1 agrees at 12 bases. Germline V lookup: CDR1 SGHNT, CDR2 YYREEE (reference sequence). This CDR3 has 17 amino acids. V lost 0 bases, J lost 3 bases, and 6 bases stayed unmatched.